The rows below give T cell receptor beta chains drawn from one sample of a study of blood T cell repertoires in COVID-19. Sequenced by immunoSEQ multiplex PCR; TCRdb stores in-frame clones only, minus some. The repertoire holds 100,000 to 120,000 clones, with 85% to 90% as singletons. The sequenced sample consisted of peripheral blood. Every receptor here comes from a woman aged 45-65 years with acute or convalescent COVID-19. CDR3s include the opening cysteine and the closing phenylalanine or tryptophan. D genes are given only for firm matches. Size tells how often a clone was seen (once, few, many) or the class of an expanded clone, and some rows leave it out.

d_call: TRBD2
clone_size: -
j_call: TRBJ2-7
v_call: TRBV7-2
cdr3_nt: TGTGCCAGCAGCTTAGGGGGGGGTACCTACGAGCAGTACTTC
cdr3_aa: CASSLGGGTYEQYF

d_call: -
clone_size: -
j_call: TRBJ1-2
v_call: TRBV28
cdr3_nt: TGTGCCAGCAGTTTCGGGAGAGACTATGGCTACACCTTC
cdr3_aa: CASSFGRDYGYTF

d_call: TRBD1
clone_size: -
j_call: TRBJ2-2
v_call: TRBV14
cdr3_nt: TGTGCCAGCAGCCACCTCCGGGACAGGGCCACCGGGGAGCTGTTTTTT
cdr3_aa: CASSHLRDRATGELFF

d_call: -
clone_size: -
j_call: TRBJ1-6
v_call: TRBV12-1
cdr3_nt: TGTGCCAGCAGCGAGGATAATTCACCCCTCCACTTT
cdr3_aa: CASSEDNSPLHF

d_call: -
clone_size: -
j_call: TRBJ2-5
v_call: TRBV18
cdr3_nt: TGTGCCAGCTCACCATCCCAGCGGGAGACCCAGTACTTC
cdr3_aa: CASSPSQRETQYF

d_call: -
clone_size: -
j_call: TRBJ1-1
v_call: TRBV6-5
cdr3_nt: TGTGCCAGCAGTTACATCCGGACAGCCTCGAACACTGAAGCTTTCTTT
cdr3_aa: CASSYIRTASNTEAFF

d_call: -
clone_size: -
j_call: TRBJ1-5
v_call: TRBV7-2
cdr3_nt: TGTGCCAGCAGCCCCACGAGGAATCAGCCCCAGCATTTT
cdr3_aa: CASSPTRNQPQHF

d_call: TRBD2
clone_size: -
j_call: TRBJ2-7
v_call: TRBV5-1
cdr3_nt: TGCGCCAGCAGCCTAACGGGGACTAGAGGGGAGCAGTACTTC
cdr3_aa: CASSLTGTRGEQYF

d_call: TRBD2
clone_size: -
j_call: TRBJ2-5
v_call: TRBV6-5
cdr3_nt: TGTGCCAGCAGTTACTCGATAGCGGGGGCGCGAGAGACCCAGTACTTC
cdr3_aa: CASSYSIAGARETQYF

d_call: TRBD1
clone_size: -
j_call: TRBJ1-5
v_call: TRBV5-1
cdr3_nt: TGCGCCAGCAGCGTAGGGACAGGTGATCAGCCCCAGCATTTT
cdr3_aa: CASSVGTGDQPQHF

d_call: TRBD2
clone_size: -
j_call: TRBJ2-7
v_call: TRBV2
cdr3_nt: TGTGCCAGCAGGGGGATGGCGGGCGGGAGAGTGAGCAACGAGCAGTACTTC
cdr3_aa: CASRGMAGGRVSNEQYF

d_call: -
clone_size: few
j_call: TRBJ2-5
v_call: TRBV5-6
cdr3_nt: TGTGCCAGCAGCTTGTACGGGATCGAAGAGACCCAGTACTTC
cdr3_aa: CASSLYGIEETQYF

d_call: -
clone_size: -
j_call: TRBJ1-2
v_call: TRBV21-1
cdr3_nt: TGTGCCAGCACCCCGGAAACAGACTATGGCTACACCTTC
cdr3_aa: CASTPETDYGYTF

d_call: -
clone_size: few
j_call: TRBJ2-3
v_call: TRBV27
cdr3_nt: TGTGCCAGCAGTTTATTTCGGGAGTCCACAGATACGCAGTATTTT
cdr3_aa: CASSLFRESTDTQYF

d_call: TRBD1
clone_size: -
j_call: TRBJ2-1
v_call: TRBV6-4
cdr3_nt: TGTGCCAGCAGTGGGGGACAGGGGGGAGAGCAGTTCTTC
cdr3_aa: CASSGGQGGEQFF

d_call: -
clone_size: -
j_call: TRBJ2-7
v_call: TRBV28
cdr3_nt: TGTGCCAGCAGTTTGGGCGGGACAGCTTCCTACGAGCAGTACTTC
cdr3_aa: CASSLGGTASYEQYF

d_call: -
clone_size: -
j_call: TRBJ2-2
v_call: TRBV11-2
cdr3_nt: TGTGCCAGCAGCTTAGGCTCCCTACCCGGGGAGCTGTTTTTT
cdr3_aa: CASSLGSLPGELFF

d_call: TRBD1
clone_size: -
j_call: TRBJ2-3
v_call: TRBV13
cdr3_nt: TGTGCCAGCAGCTTGCCCTCGGGACAGGGCTTTTCAGATACGCAGTATTTT
cdr3_aa: CASSLPSGQGFSDTQYF

d_call: -
clone_size: -
j_call: TRBJ1-5
v_call: TRBV15
cdr3_nt: TGTGCCACCAGCCCCGACAGTAGCAATCAGCCCCAGCATTTT
cdr3_aa: CATSPDSSNQPQHF

d_call: -
clone_size: -
j_call: TRBJ2-5
v_call: TRBV28
cdr3_nt: TGTGCCAGCATCCCAAGAATAGGTCGGCGGAGCCAAGAGACCCAGTACTTC
cdr3_aa: CASIPRIGRRSQETQYF

d_call: TRBD1
clone_size: -
j_call: TRBJ2-5
v_call: TRBV5-1
cdr3_nt: TGCGCCAGCAGCATAGGGACAGTACAAGAGACCCAGTACTTC
cdr3_aa: CASSIGTVQETQYF

d_call: -
clone_size: -
j_call: TRBJ2-1
v_call: TRBV2
cdr3_nt: TGTGCCAGCAGTGACACAGCGGCCAATGAGCAGTTCTTC
cdr3_aa: CASSDTAANEQFF

d_call: -
clone_size: -
j_call: TRBJ2-5
v_call: TRBV5-1
cdr3_nt: TGCGCCAGCAGCGGTCGGGCGGGATCCCAAGAGACCCAGTACTTC
cdr3_aa: CASSGRAGSQETQYF

d_call: -
clone_size: -
j_call: TRBJ2-1
v_call: TRBV27
cdr3_nt: TGTGCCAGCAGTCTACTAACAGGGTCTTCGATCTACAATGAGCAGTTCTTC
cdr3_aa: CASSLLTGSSIYNEQFF

d_call: TRBD2
clone_size: -
j_call: TRBJ2-1
v_call: TRBV7-9
cdr3_nt: TGTGCCAGCAGCTCAGGGACTAGCGGGAACAATGAGCAGTTCTTC
cdr3_aa: CASSSGTSGNNEQFF

d_call: TRBD1
clone_size: -
j_call: TRBJ1-1
v_call: TRBV19
cdr3_nt: TGTGCCAGTAGTGACAGGGGTACCGCTGAAGCTTTCTTT
cdr3_aa: CASSDRGTAEAFF